Sequencing of this TCR beta chain was carried out in a study of blood T cell repertoires in COVID-19. Study-wide context: Acute and convalescent COVID-19 samples came from the United States, Italy and Spain. From T cells, B-cell-depleted T cells, or PBMCs came the material, which was cDNA or gDNA.

Germline CDR1 and CDR2: SGHVS and FQNEAQ. V shed 2 bases and J shed 6 bases, with 13 bases lying between them. This CDR3 comprises 14 residues. Per the original data handling: Reference gene primers were amplified, and this amplification served to estimate nucleated cell counts. Here immunoSEQ multiplex PCR was the method, and the copy in TCRdb shows in-frame clones only, minus some. V and J calls and clone size are given by that table; D and trimming were obtained from the DNA. In the table there are approximately 35,000 clones, approximately 85% of which are singletons. This TCR was recovered from a man older than 75 with active COVID-19. Sequencing input: peripheral blood. V is TRBV7-8 and J is TRBJ1-2, with D perhaps TRBD1 (6 bases). The DNA for the CDR3 is TGTGCCAGCAGCTTAAATAGGGGGAACCATGGCTACACCTTC. Protein: CASSLNRGNHGYTF.